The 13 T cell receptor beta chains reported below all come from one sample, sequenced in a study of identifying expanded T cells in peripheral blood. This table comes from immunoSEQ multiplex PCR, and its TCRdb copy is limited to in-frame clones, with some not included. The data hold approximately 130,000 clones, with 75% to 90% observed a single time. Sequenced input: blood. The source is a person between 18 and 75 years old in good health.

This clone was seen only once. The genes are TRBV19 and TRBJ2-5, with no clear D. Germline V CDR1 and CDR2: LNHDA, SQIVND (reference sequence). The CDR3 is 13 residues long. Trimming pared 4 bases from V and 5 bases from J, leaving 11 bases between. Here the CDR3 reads CASSRRVRETQYF. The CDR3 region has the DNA TGTGCCAGTAGTAGAAGGGTCCGGGAGACCCAGTACTTC.

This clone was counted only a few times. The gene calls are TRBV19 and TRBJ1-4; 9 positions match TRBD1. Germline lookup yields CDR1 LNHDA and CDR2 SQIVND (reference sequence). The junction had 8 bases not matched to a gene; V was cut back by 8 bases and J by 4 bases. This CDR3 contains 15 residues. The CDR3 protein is CASGTQGAGNEKLFF. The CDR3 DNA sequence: TGTGCCAGTGGCACACAGGGGGCGGGTAATGAAAAACTGTTTTTT.

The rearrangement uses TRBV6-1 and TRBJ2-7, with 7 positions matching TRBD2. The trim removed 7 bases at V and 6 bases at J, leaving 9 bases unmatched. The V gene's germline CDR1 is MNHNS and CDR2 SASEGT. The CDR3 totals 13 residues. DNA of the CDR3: TGTGCCAGCAACCGGCGGGAGCTACTCGAGCAGTACTTC. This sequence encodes CASNRRELLEQYF.

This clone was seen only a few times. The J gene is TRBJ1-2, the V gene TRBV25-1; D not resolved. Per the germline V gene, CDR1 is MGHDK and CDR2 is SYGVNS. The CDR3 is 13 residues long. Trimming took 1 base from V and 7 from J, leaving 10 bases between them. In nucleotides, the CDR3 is TGTGCCAGCAGTGAATTGGAGACTGGTGGCTACACCTTC. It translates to CASSELETGGYTF.

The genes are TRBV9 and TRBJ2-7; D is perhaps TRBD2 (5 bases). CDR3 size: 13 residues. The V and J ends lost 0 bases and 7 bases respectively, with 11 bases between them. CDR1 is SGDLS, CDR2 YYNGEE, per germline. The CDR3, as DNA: TGTGCCAGCAGCGTAGCCGCCCCGGGGGAGCAGTACTTC. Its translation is CASSVAAPGEQYF.

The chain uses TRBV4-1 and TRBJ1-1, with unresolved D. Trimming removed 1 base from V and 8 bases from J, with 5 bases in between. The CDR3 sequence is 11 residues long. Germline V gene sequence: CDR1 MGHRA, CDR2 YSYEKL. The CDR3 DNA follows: TGCGCCAGCAGCCAAGCCAAGGAAGCTTTCTTT. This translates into CASSQAKEAFF.

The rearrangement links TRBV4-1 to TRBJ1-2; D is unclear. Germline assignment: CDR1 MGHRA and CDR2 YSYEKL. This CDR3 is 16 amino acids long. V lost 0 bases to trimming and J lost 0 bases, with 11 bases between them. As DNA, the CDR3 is TGCGCCAGCAGCCAAGATAACGGGAGGCCTAACTATGGCTACACCTTC. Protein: CASSQDNGRPNYGYTF.

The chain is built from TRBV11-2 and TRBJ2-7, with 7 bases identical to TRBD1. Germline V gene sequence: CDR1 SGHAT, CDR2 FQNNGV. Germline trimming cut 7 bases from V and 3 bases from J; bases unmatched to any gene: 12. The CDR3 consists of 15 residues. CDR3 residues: CASTPNAGGVYEQYF. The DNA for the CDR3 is TGTGCCAGCACCCCAAACGCAGGGGGAGTCTACGAGCAGTACTTC.

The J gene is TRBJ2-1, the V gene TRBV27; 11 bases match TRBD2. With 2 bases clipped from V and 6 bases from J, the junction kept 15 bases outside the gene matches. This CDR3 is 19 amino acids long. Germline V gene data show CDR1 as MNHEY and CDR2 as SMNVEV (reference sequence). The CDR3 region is CASSLSSGGAFTRRNEQFF. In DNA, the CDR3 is TGTGCCAGCAGTTTAAGTAGCGGGGGGGCCTTTACAAGGCGCAATGAGCAGTTCTTC.

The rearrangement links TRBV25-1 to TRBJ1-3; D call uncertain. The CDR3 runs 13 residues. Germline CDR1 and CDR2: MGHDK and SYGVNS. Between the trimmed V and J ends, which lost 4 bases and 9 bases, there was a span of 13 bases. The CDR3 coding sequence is TGTGCCAGCAGTGGGCTGGGAGCGGGCACCATATATTTT. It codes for CASSGLGAGTIYF.

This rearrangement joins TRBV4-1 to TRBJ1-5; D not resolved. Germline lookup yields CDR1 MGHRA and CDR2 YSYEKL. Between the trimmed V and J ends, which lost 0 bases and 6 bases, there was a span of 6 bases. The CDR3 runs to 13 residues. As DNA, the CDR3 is TGCGCCAGCAGCCAAGATTCCGGTCAGCCCCAGCATTTT. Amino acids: CASSQDSGQPQHF.

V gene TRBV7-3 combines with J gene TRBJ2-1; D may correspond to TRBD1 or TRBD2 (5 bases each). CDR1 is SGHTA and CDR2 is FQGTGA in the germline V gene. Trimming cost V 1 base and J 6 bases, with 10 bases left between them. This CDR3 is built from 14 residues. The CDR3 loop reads CASSLIRDRNEQFF. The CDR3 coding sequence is TGTGCCAGCAGCTTAATCAGGGACCGCAATGAGCAGTTCTTC.

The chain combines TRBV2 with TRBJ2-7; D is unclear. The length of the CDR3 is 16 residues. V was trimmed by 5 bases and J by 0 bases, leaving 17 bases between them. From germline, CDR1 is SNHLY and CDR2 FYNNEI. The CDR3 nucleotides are TGTGCCAGCAGTCCCGTGGGTGTGGAGAGCTCCTACGAGCAGTACTTC. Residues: CASSPVGVESSYEQYF.